Listed below are T cell receptor beta chains from one sample, sequenced in a study of T cells in Graves' hyperthyroidism and ophthalmopathy. Using its own MiXCR run on the multiplex PCR reads, TCRdb lists one record per CDR3 protein. The table shows about 52,000 distinct CDR3 sequences, with around 48% occurring only once. The sequenced material came from blood. These receptors were taken from a woman aged 45-65 years with Graves' ophthalmopathy. CDR3s include the opening cysteine and the closing phenylalanine or tryptophan. D genes are given only for firm matches. Part of the rows lack a size; the others show once, few, many or a class for expanded clones.

CDR3: CASSLGGARDNEQFF; DNA: TGTGCCAGCAGCTTAGGGGGGGCGCGGGACAATGAGCAGTTCTTC; J: TRBJ2-1; D: .; size: .; V: TRBV7-3
CDR3: CASSLGDGSSYEQYF; DNA: TGCGCCAGCAGCTTGGGGGACGGGAGCTCCTACGAGCAGTACTTC; J: TRBJ2-7; D: .; size: many; V: TRBV5-1
CDR3: CASSLVPPIQYF; DNA: TGTGCCAGCAGCCTAGTCCCCCCGATCCAGTACTTC; J: TRBJ2-5; D: .; size: .; V: TRBV7-2
CDR3: CASSLAGSNQPQYF; DNA: TGTGCCAGCAGTTTGGCAGGTAGCAATCAGCCCCAGTACTTC; J: TRBJ2-5; D: .; size: .; V: TRBV12-3/TRBV12-4
CDR3: CATSRDNEQFF; DNA: TGTGCCACCAGCAGGGACAATGAGCAGTTCTTC; J: TRBJ2-1; D: .; size: medium-sized; V: TRBV15
CDR3: CASSVDSSGRPDEQFF; DNA: TGTGCCAGCAGCGTCGATTCTAGCGGGAGGCCGGATGAGCAGTTCTTC; J: TRBJ2-1; D: TRBD2; size: many; V: TRBV7-2
CDR3: CANSPGLTEETQYF; DNA: TGTGCCAACAGTCCGGGACTAACGGAAGAGACCCAGTACTTC; J: TRBJ2-5; D: TRBD2; size: .; V: TRBV7-9
CDR3: CASSVPTGNYGYTF; DNA: TGTGCCAGCAGTGTCCCAACAGGGAACTATGGCTACACCTTC; J: TRBJ1-2; D: .; size: .; V: TRBV25-1
CDR3: CASRLAGGNEQFF; DNA: TGTGCCAGCCGACTAGCGGGAGGTAATGAGCAGTTCTTC; J: TRBJ2-1; D: TRBD2; size: .; V: TRBV2
CDR3: CSARDPTGADTQYF; DNA: TGCAGTGCTAGAGATCCAACTGGGGCAGATACGCAGTATTTT; J: TRBJ2-3; D: .; size: .; V: TRBV20-1
CDR3: CASSLGRTGELFF; DNA: TGTGCCAGCAGCTTAGGGAGAACCGGGGAGCTGTTTTTT; J: TRBJ2-2; D: .; size: .; V: TRBV7-2
CDR3: CATSRDRLWTGLDGYTF; DNA: TGTGCCACCAGCAGAGATCGCCTATGGACAGGGTTAGATGGCTACACCTTC; J: TRBJ1-2; D: TRBD1; size: few; V: TRBV15
CDR3: CASSWDGTSGTYEQYF; DNA: TGCGCCAGCAGCTGGGATGGGACTAGCGGAACCTACGAGCAGTACTTC; J: TRBJ2-7; D: TRBD2; size: many; V: TRBV5-1
CDR3: CSARGGAGSEGYTF; DNA: TGCAGTGCTAGAGGTGGGGCGGGGTCTGAGGGCTACACCTTC; J: TRBJ1-2; D: .; size: many; V: TRBV20-1
CDR3: CASSEPGSASGSRDEQFF; DNA: TGCGCCAGCAGTGAGCCTGGCAGTGCTAGCGGGAGTCGGGATGAGCAGTTCTTC; J: TRBJ2-1; D: TRBD2; size: many; V: TRBV10-2
CDR3: CASSQDASGQPQHF; DNA: TGTGCCAGCAGCCAAGATGCTTCAGGGCAGCCCCAGCATTTT; J: TRBJ1-5; D: .; size: few; V: TRBV3-1
CDR3: CASSTRRGETQYF; DNA: TGTGCCAGCAGTACCCGGAGAGGGGAGACCCAGTACTTC; J: TRBJ2-5; D: .; size: many; V: TRBV27
CDR3: CSAREREYEQYF; DNA: TGCAGTGCTAGAGAGCGGGAGTACGAGCAGTACTTC; J: TRBJ2-7; D: TRBD2; size: many; V: TRBV20-1
CDR3: CASSSGVAGELFF; DNA: TGTGCCAGCAGTTCCGGGGTCGCCGGGGAGCTGTTTTTT; J: TRBJ2-2; D: .; size: few; V: TRBV27
CDR3: CASSSFYGYTF; DNA: TGTGCCAGCAGCTCCTTCTATGGCTACACCTTC; J: TRBJ1-2; D: .; size: many; V: TRBV11-2
CDR3: CASSLGANSGNTIYF; DNA: TGTGCCAGCAGTTTAGGCGCCAACTCTGGAAACACCATATATTTT; J: TRBJ1-3; D: .; size: many; V: TRBV12-3/TRBV12-4
CDR3: CASSLVGTQHF; DNA: TGTGCCAGCAGCTTAGTGGGGACCCAGCATTTT; J: TRBJ1-5; D: .; size: .; V: TRBV7-3
CDR3: CASSFAGGAPDTQYF; DNA: TGTGCCAGCAGTTTTGCGGGGGGGGCTCCAGATACGCAGTATTTT; J: TRBJ2-3; D: TRBD2; size: many; V: TRBV12-3/TRBV12-4
CDR3: CASSLGWLGGLDSGSPLHF; DNA: TGTGCCAGCAGCTTAGGGTGGCTTGGGGGGCTTGATAGTGGTTCACCCCTCCACTTT; J: TRBJ1-6; D: .; size: few; V: TRBV7-8
CDR3: CATTQEYNYGYTF; DNA: TGTGCCACTACACAGGAATATAACTATGGCTACACCTTC; J: TRBJ1-2; D: .; size: many; V: TRBV19
CDR3: CASSDPSRQDYSNQPQHF; DNA: TGTGCCAGCAGTGACCCCTCGCGACAGGATTATAGCAATCAGCCCCAGCATTTT; J: TRBJ1-5; D: .; size: many; V: TRBV6-4
CDR3: CASSHLQGSNQPQHF; DNA: TGTGCCAGCAGCCATTTACAGGGAAGCAATCAGCCCCAGCATTTT; J: TRBJ1-5; D: .; size: .; V: TRBV9
CDR3: CASRGQGTDTQYF; DNA: TGCGCCAGCAGAGGACAGGGCACAGATACGCAGTATTTT; J: TRBJ2-3; D: TRBD1; size: many; V: TRBV5-1
CDR3: CASSSSGGEGELFF; DNA: TGTGCCAGCAGTTCCTCAGGGGGCGAAGGGGAGCTGTTTTTT; J: TRBJ2-2; D: TRBD1; size: .; V: TRBV12-3/TRBV12-4
CDR3: CANSVRQGSSGTQYF; DNA: TGTGCCAACAGCGTAAGACAGGGGTCGTCAGGTACGCAGTATTTT; J: TRBJ2-3; D: TRBD1; size: .; V: TRBV9
CDR3: CAGRAGVTNTEAFF; DNA: TGTGCCGGCAGGGCAGGGGTGACGAACACGGAAGCTTTCTTT; J: TRBJ1-1; D: .; size: .; V: TRBV12-3/TRBV12-4
CDR3: CAGITGPHLYSEQFF; DNA: TGTGCCGGCATTACAGGGCCTCATCTCTACAGTGAGCAGTTCTTC; J: TRBJ2-1; D: .; size: .; V: TRBV12-3/TRBV12-4